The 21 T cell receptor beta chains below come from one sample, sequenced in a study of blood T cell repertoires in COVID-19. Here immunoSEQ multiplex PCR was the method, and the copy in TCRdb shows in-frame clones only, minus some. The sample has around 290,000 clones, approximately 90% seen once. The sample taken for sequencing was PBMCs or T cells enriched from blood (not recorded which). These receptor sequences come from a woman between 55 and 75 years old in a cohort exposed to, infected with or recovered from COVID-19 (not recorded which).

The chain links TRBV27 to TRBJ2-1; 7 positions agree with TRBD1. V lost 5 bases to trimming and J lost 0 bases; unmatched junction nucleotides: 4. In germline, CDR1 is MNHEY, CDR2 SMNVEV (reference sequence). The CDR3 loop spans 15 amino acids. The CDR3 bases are TGTGCCAGCAGTATACAGGGGACCTCCTACAATGAGCAGTTCTTC. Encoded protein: CASSIQGTSYNEQFF.

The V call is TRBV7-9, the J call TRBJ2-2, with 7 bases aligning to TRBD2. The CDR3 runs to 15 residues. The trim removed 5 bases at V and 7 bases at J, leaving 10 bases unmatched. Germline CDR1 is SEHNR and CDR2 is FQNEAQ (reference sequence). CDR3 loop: CASSQQAGANGELFF. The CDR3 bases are TGTGCCAGCAGCCAACAGGCGGGAGCCAACGGGGAGCTGTTTTTT.

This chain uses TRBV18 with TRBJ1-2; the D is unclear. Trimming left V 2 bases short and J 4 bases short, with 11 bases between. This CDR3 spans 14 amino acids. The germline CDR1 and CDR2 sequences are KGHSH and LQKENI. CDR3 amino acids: CASSPTKQRYGYTF. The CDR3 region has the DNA TGTGCCAGCTCACCAACCAAACAACGCTATGGCTACACCTTC.

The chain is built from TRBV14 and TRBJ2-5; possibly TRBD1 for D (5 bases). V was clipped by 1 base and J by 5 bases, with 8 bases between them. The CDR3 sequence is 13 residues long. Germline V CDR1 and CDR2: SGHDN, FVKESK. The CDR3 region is CASSQGPGETQYF. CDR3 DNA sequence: TGTGCCAGCAGCCAAGGGCCAGGGGAGACCCAGTACTTC.

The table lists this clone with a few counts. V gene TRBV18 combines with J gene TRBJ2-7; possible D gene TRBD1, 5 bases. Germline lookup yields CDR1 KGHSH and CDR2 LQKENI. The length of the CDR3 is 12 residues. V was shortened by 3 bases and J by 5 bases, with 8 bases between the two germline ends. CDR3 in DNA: TGTGCCAGCTCACCCACAGGAGACGAGCAGTACTTC. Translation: CASSPTGDEQYF.

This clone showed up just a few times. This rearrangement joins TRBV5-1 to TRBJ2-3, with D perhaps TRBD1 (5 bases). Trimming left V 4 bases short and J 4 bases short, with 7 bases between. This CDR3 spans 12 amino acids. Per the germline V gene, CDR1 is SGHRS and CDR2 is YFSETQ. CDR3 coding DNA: TGCGCCAGCAGCAAGGGGTCAGATACGCAGTATTTT. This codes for CASSKGSDTQYF.

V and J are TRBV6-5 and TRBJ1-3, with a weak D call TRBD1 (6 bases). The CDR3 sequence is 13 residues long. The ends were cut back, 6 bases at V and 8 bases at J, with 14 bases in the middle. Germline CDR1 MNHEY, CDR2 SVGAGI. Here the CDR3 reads CASRPGVAYTIYF. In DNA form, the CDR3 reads TGTGCCAGCAGACCAGGGGTCGCATACACCATATATTTT.

In nucleotides, the CDR3 is TGTGCCAGCTCAGCAAAACAGGGGGCGCCTACTGAAGCTTTCTTT. This gives the protein CASSAKQGAPTEAFF. The chain links TRBV18 to TRBJ1-1; 9 nucleotides match TRBD1. The length of the CDR3 is 15 residues. After removal of 5 bases from V and 5 bases from J, the junction contained 9 bases not matched to a gene. Germline assignment: CDR1 KGHSH and CDR2 LQKENI.

CDR3 in DNA: TGTGCCAGCAGCCCCGACAGAAGCTCTGGAAACACCATATATTTT. Translating gives CASSPDRSSGNTIYF. The J gene is TRBJ1-3, the V gene TRBV5-8, with a tentative D call TRBD1 (5 bases). This CDR3 is built from 15 residues. Trimming stripped 4 bases from V and 0 bases from J, with 11 bases between. Looked up from germline, CDR1 is SGHTS and CDR2 is YDEGEE.

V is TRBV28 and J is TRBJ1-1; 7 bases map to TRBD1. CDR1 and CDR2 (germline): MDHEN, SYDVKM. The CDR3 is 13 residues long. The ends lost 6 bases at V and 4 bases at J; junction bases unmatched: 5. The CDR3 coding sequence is TGTGCCAGCAGCATACAGGGGAGCACTGAAGCTTTCTTT. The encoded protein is CASSIQGSTEAFF.

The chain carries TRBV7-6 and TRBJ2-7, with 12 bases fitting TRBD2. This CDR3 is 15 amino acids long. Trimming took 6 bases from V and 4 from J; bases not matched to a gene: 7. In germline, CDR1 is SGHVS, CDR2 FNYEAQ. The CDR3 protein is CASSPTSGSVYEQYF. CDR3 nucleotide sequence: TGTGCCAGCAGTCCGACTAGCGGGAGTGTATACGAGCAGTACTTC.

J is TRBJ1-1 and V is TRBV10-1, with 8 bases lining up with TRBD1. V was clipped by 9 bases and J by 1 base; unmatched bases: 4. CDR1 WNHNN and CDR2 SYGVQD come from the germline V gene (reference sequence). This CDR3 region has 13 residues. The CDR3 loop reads CASKGQENTEAFF. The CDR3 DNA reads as TGCGCCAGTAAGGGACAGGAGAACACTGAAGCTTTCTTT.

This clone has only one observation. This CDR3 reads CASSFRWGPGGRADYEQYF. The CDR3 DNA sequence: TGTGCCAGCAGTTTTCGGTGGGGGCCAGGCGGGAGGGCCGATTACGAGCAGTACTTC. This sequence joins TRBV27 and TRBJ2-7; 9 nucleotides match TRBD2. CDR1 is MNHEY, CDR2 SMNVEV, per germline (reference sequence). The CDR3 is 19 residues long. Losses at the gene ends were 3 bases for V and 4 bases for J; bases not matched to a gene: 19.

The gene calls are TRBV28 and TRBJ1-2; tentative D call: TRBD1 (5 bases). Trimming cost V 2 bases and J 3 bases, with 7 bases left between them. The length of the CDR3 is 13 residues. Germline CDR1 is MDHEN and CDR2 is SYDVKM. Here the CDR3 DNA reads TGTGCCAGCAGTTTAAAGGGGTACTATGGCTACACCTTC. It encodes CASSLKGYYGYTF.

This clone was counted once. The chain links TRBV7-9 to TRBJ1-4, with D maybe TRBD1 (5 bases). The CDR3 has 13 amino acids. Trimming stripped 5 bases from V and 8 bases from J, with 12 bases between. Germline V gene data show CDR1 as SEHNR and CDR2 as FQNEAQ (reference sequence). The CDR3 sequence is CASSQGFREKLFF. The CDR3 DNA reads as TGTGCCAGCAGCCAGGGTTTTCGGGAAAAACTGTTTTTT.

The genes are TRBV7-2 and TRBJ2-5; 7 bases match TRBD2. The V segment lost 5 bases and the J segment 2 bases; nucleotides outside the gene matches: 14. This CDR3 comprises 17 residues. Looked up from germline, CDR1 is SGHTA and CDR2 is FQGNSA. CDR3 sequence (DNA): TGTGCCAGCAGCGGGCGGGGTATAGCGGGTATTCAAGAGACCCAGTACTTC. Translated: CASSGRGIAGIQETQYF.

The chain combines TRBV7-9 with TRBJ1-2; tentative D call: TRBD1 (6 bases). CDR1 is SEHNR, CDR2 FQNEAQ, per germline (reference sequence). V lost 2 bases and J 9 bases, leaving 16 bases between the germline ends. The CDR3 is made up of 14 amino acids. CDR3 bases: TGTGCCAGCAGCTTAACGTCAGGGGTCGGGCGCTACACCTTC. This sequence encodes CASSLTSGVGRYTF.

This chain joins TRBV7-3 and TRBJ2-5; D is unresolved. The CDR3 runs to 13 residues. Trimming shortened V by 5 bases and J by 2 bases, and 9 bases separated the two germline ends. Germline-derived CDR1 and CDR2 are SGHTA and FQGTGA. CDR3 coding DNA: TGTGCCAGCAGCCTCCTAGTACAAGAGACCCAGTACTTC. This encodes CASSLLVQETQYF.

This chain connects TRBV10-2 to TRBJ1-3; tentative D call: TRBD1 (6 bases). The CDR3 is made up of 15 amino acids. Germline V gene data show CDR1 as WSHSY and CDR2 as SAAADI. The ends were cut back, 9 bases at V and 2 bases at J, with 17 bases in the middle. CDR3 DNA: TGCGCCAGGGACAGTTCAAATGAGGCTGGAAACACCATATATTTT. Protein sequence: CARDSSNEAGNTIYF.

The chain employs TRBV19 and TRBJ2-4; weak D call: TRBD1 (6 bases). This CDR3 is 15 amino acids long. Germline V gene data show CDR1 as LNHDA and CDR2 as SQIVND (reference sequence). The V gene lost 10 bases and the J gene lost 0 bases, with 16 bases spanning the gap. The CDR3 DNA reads TGTGCCACAGAGGACAGATACTTAGCCAAAAACATTCAGTACTTC. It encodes CATEDRYLAKNIQYF.

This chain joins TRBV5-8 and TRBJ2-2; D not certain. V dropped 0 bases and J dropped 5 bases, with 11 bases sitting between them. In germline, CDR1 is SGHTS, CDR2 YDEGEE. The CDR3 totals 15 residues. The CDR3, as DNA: TGTGCCAGCAGCTTGGTATCGTCGGGTACCGGGGAGCTGTTTTTT. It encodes CASSLVSSGTGELFF.